This TCR beta chain derives from a study of vaccination and CD4 T cells after COVID-19. Study context: Blood was drawn a median roughly 67 days post second dose, range 14 to 241. Cells were stimulated with overlapping spike peptides from SARS-CoV-2, HCoV-NL63, HCoV-OC43 and HCoV-229E.

Documented treatment: roughly 10-day PBMC culture with coronavirus spike peptide pools or control peptides (ViraFEST assay). The germline V gene encodes CDR1 ENHRY and CDR2 SYGVKD. V lost 2 bases and J lost 0; bases outside the gene matches: 9. The CDR3 length is 17 residues. Study conclusions and caveats: Spike mono-reactivity held for 304 of 307 vaccine-specific clones in convalescent patients.

Cultured CD4+ T-cell DNA underwent Oncomine TCR Beta short-read sequencing. Someone extracted genomic DNA from cultured CD4+ T cells. TCRdb re-called the PCR reads through MiXCR, storing one row per CDR3 protein. The repertoire has 10,000 to 15,000 distinct CDR3 sequences, more than 45% of them found once; the top ten carry 28%. This clonotype has more than one count but fewer than ten. Its antigen is undetermined. The clonotype originates from a human donor who had recovered from COVID-19. The rearrangement joins TRBV10-3 to TRBJ1-1; 7 bases match TRBD1. The sequenced material came from CD4+ T cells from blood, cultured in vitro. For the CDR3, the DNA is TGTGCCATCAGTGAGGTGGGACAGTCTCAAATGAACACTGAAGCTTTCTTT. This gives the protein CAISEVGQSQMNTEAFF.